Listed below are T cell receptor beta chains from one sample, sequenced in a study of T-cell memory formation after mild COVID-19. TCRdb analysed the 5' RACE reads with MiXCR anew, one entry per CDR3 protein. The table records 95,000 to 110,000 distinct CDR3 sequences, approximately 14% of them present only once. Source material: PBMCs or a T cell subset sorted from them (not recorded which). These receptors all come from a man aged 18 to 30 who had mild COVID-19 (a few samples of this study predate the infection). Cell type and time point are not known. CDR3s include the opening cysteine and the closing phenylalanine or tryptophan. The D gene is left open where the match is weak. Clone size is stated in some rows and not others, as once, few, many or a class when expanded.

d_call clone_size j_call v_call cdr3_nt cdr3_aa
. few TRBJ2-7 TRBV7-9 TGTGCCAGCAGCTTAGGACGGGCGTGGGGCTACGAGCAGTACTTC CASSLGRAWGYEQYF
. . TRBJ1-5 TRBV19 TGTGCCAGTAGTTTACTTTCTTATAGCAATCAGCCCCAGCATTTT CASSLLSYSNQPQHF
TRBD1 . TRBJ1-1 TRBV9 TGTGCCAGCAGCGACGGACAGGGGGCGACTAACACTGAAGCTTTCTTT CASSDGQGATNTEAFF
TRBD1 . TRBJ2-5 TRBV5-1 TGCGCCAGCAGCTGGACAGGGGACGGCCTCGGAAAATGGACCCAGTACTTC CASSWTGDGLGKWTQYF
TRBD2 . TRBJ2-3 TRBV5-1 TGCGCCAGCAGCTTGTTTAGCGGGGGGATAGAAGATACGCAGTATTTT CASSLFSGGIEDTQYF
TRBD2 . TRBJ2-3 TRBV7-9 TGTGCCAGCAGCCCCCCTAGCGGGGGGTGTGGTTTT CASSPPSGGCGF
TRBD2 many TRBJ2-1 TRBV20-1 TGCAGTGCTACCCCCACCGAATCGATAGCGGGGCGATACAATGAGCAGTTCTTC CSATPTESIAGRYNEQFF
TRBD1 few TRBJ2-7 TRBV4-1 TGCGCCAGCAGCCAGGGCCAGACAGGGATCGACCACGAGCAGTACTTC CASSQGQTGIDHEQYF
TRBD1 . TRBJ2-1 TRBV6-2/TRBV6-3 TGTGCCAGCAGTTACTCGACGGGACAGCACAATGAGCAGTTCTTC CASSYSTGQHNEQFF
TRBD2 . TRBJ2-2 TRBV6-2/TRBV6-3 TGTGCCAGCAGTTACGTCGCGGGGGGTCGTGCCGGGGAGCTGTTTTTT CASSYVAGGRAGELFF
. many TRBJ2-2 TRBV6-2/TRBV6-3 TGTGCCAGCAAACCACTCCCAGGTACCGGGGAGCTGTTTTTT CASKPLPGTGELFF
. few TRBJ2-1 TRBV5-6 TGTGCCAGCAGCTTCAGGAGCCATGAGCAGTTCTTC CASSFRSHEQFF
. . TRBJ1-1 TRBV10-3 TGTGCCACCAAACCCGGTGACACTGAAGCTTTCTTT CATKPGDTEAFF
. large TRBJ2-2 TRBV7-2 TGTGCCAGCAGCTTTATCCAGGTCAACACCGGGGAGCTGTTTTTT CASSFIQVNTGELFF
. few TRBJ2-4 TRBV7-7 TGTGCCAGCAATAAGGACAGCGCCAAAAACATTCAGTACTTC CASNKDSAKNIQYF
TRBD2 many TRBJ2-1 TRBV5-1 TGCGCCAGCAGCGCACCGCGGGGGGTCTACAATGAGCAGTTCTTC CASSAPRGVYNEQFF
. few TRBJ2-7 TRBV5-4 TGTGCCAGCAGCTTAGGACTCTTGACCCCGGAGCAGTACTTC CASSLGLLTPEQYF
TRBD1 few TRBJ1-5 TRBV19 TGTGACAGTAGTATAACCGCGACAGGGGGCAATCAGCCCCAGCATTTT CDSSITATGGNQPQHF
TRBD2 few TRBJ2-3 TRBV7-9 TGTGCCAGCAGCTTTAGCGGGGGGCGCACAGATACGCAGTATTTT CASSFSGGRTDTQYF
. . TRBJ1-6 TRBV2 TGTGCCAGCAGGATCGGACGGAATTCACCCCTCCACTTT CASRIGRNSPLHF
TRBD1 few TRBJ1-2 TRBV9 TGTGCCAGCAGCGTAGGACAGGGGGTAGTCTATGGCTACACCTTC CASSVGQGVVYGYTF
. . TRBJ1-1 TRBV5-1 TGCGCCAGCAGCTTGGATAGCGCCTTGGCGAACACTGAAGCTTTCTTT CASSLDSALANTEAFF
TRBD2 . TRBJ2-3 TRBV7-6 TGTGCCAGCAGCGCCGCGGGGGAGGGTAGAGAGCAGTATTTT CASSAAGEGREQYF
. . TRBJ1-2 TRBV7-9 TGTGCCAGCAGCTCGACGGTCTATGGCTACACCTTC CASSSTVYGYTF
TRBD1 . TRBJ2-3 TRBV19 TGTGCCAGTAGTATAACCGACAGGGGTGGAGATACGCAGTATTTT CASSITDRGGDTQYF
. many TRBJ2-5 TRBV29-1 TGCAGCGTTGAGGGTCCGGGGGAGACCCAGTACTTC CSVEGPGETQYF
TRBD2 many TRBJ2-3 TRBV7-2 TGTGCCAGCAGCTGGGCTAGCGGGGTTGCAGATACGCAGTATTTT CASSWASGVADTQYF
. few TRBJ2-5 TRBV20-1 TGCAGTGCTAGGGTCGGGGCCCCGACCCAGTACTTC CSARVGAPTQYF
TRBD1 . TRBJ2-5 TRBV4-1 TGCGCCAGCAGCCAACGCCGGACACAGGGGTACCAAGAGACCCAGTACTTC CASSQRRTQGYQETQYF
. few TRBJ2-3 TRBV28 TGTGCCAGCAGTTTACCCGGTAGCACAGATACGCAGTATTTT CASSLPGSTDTQYF